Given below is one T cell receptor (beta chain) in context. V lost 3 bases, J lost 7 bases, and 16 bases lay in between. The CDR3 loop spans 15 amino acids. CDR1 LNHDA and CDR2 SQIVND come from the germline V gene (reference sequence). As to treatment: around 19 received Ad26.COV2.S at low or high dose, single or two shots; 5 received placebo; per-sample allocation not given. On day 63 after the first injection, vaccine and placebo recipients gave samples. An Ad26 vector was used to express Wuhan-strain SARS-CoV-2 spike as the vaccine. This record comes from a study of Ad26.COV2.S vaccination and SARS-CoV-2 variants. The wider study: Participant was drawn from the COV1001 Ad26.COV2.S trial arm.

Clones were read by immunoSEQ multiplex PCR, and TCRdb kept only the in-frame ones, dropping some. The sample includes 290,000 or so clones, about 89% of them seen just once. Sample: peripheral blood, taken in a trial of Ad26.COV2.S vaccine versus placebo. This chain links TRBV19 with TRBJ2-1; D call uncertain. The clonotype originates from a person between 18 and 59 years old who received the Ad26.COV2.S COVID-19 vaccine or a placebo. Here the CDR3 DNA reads TGTGCCAGTAGTATTACATCCCTCCGAAGAAATGAGCAGTTCTTC. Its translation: CASSITSLRRNEQFF.